This entry lists 14 T cell receptor beta chains sequenced from one sample in a study of cytomegalovirus exposure and HLA in healthy donors. The PCR ran on 60 Vbeta and 13 Jbeta primers. TCRdb's copy holds only in-frame clones and misses some; the assay was immunoSEQ multiplex PCR. The repertoire holds approximately 70,000 clones, approximately 75% seen once, with about 7.8% in the top ten. The material sequenced was PBMCs. The receptors derive from a man between 60 and 75 years old in good health and CMV-seropositive.

This chain uses TRBV9 with TRBJ2-1, with 7 bases lining up with TRBD1. V lost 3 bases, J lost 7 bases, and 4 bases stayed unmatched. In germline, CDR1 is SGDLS, CDR2 YYNGEE. The CDR3 length is 13 residues. CDR3: CASSATGLNEQFF. Here the CDR3 DNA reads TGTGCCAGCAGCGCGACAGGGCTAAATGAGCAGTTCTTC.

CDR3 residues: CASSMGQVNTEAFF. The CDR3 DNA sequence: TGTGCCAGCAGCATGGGACAGGTGAACACTGAAGCTTTCTTT. The chain carries TRBV7-9 and TRBJ1-1; 8 bases fit TRBD1. The germline V gene has CDR1 SEHNR and CDR2 FQNEAQ (reference sequence). The CDR3 sequence is 14 residues long. J lost 0 bases, V lost 5 bases, and 2 bases had no gene match.

The CDR3 is CASSVGQGGVYEQYF. CDR3 in DNA: TGTGCCAGCAGCGTTGGACAGGGGGGAGTCTACGAGCAGTACTTC. The rearrangement links TRBV9 to TRBJ2-7, with 10 positions matching TRBD1. This CDR3 contains 15 residues. The germline gives CDR1 SGDLS, CDR2 YYNGEE. V lost 2 bases, J lost 3 bases, and 5 bases stayed unmatched.

V gene TRBV6-1 combines with J gene TRBJ1-5, with D perhaps TRBD1 (6 bases). The V end lost 5 bases, the J end lost 5 bases, and 10 bases lay between the germline ends. CDR1 and CDR2 from the germline V gene are MNHNS and SASEGT. The CDR3 spans 13 residues. The CDR3 nucleotides are TGTGCCAGCAGTCTACAGGGACATCAGCCCCAGCATTTT. Residues: CASSLQGHQPQHF.

The chain recombines TRBV7-9 with TRBJ2-1, with D maybe TRBD2 (6 bases). The CDR3 is made up of 14 amino acids. In germline, CDR1 is SEHNR, CDR2 FQNEAQ (reference sequence). V dropped 5 bases and J dropped 4 bases, with 12 bases sitting between them. CDR3 DNA: TGTGCCAGCAGCCCCACCGGGAGTTACAATGAGCAGTTCTTC. It translates to CASSPTGSYNEQFF.

This chain uses TRBV11-3 with TRBJ2-7, with TRBD1 as a possible D gene (5 bases). This CDR3 is built from 11 residues. In germline, CDR1 is SGHNT, CDR2 YENEEA. V was trimmed by 5 bases and J by 4 bases, leaving 6 bases between them. This CDR3 is CASSPGYEQYF. DNA for the CDR3: TGTGCCAGCAGCCCAGGGTACGAGCAGTACTTC.

Note on this clone: One end of the junction is discordant with germline, which a read error may explain. The V and J genes are TRBV11-3 and TRBJ2-7; TRBD1 matches at 7 bases. Germline V gene lookup returns CDR1 SGHNT and CDR2 YENEEA. The CDR3 sequence is 16 residues long. The CDR3 DNA reads as TGTACCAGCAGTTATGGAACAGGGGACCTCTACGGGGAGCAGTACTTC. Protein product: CTSSYGTGDLYGEQYF.

The chain uses TRBV18 and TRBJ2-3; 11 bases line up with TRBD2. In germline, CDR1 is KGHSH, CDR2 LQKENI. The ends lost 6 bases at V and 1 base at J; junction bases unmatched: 9. The CDR3 is made up of 17 amino acids. DNA of the CDR3: TGTGCCAGCTCGCTTAGCGGGGGGGCCTCGGGCACAGATACGCAGTATTTT. Residues: CASSLSGGASGTDTQYF.

The J gene is TRBJ2-1, the V gene TRBV11-2; TRBD2 is a possible D gene (5 bases). The CDR3 has 16 residues. Trimming stripped 0 bases from V and 7 bases from J, with 16 bases between. Germline V gives CDR1 SGHAT, CDR2 FQNNGV. The CDR3 nucleotides are TGTGCCAGCAGCTTAGAAGGTCTAGCTGGTCAAAATGAGCAGTTCTTC. It translates to CASSLEGLAGQNEQFF. Drawing the rest from reference TRBV11-2 and TRBJ2-1, the complete variable domain is EAGVAQSPRYKIIEKRQSVAFWCNPISGHATLYWYQQILGQGPKLLIQFQNNGVVDDSQLPKDRFSAERLKGVDSTLKIQPAKLEDSAVYLCASSLEGLAGQNEQFFGPGTRLTVL.

This sequence joins TRBV27 and TRBJ2-7; TRBD2 aligns across 9 bases. Germline lookup yields CDR1 MNHEY and CDR2 SMNVEV (reference sequence). Trimming removed 3 bases from V and 2 bases from J; junction bases left unmatched: 5. CDR3 length: 15 amino acids. In DNA, the CDR3 is TGTGCCAGCAGTTTTAGCGGGAGCTTAACCTACGAGCAGTACTTC. Protein sequence: CASSFSGSLTYEQYF.

CDR3 loop: CASNPTGPTYEQYF. CDR3 DNA: TGTGCCAGCAACCCGACAGGGCCAACCTACGAGCAGTACTTC. This chain connects TRBV6-6 to TRBJ2-5; TRBD1 aligns across 7 bases. The better agreement between TRBJ2-7 and the DNA end casts doubt on the J call. The CDR3 contains 14 residues. Germline CDR1 and CDR2: MNHNY and SVGAGI (reference sequence).

The V call is TRBV2, the J call TRBJ1-6; D not certain. Germline lookup yields CDR1 SNHLY and CDR2 FYNNEI. The CDR3 length is 16 residues. Trimming took 2 bases from V and 0 from J, leaving 8 bases between them. For the CDR3, the DNA is TGTGCCAGCAGTGAACACCGGAGCTCCTATAATTCACCCCTCCACTTT. As protein: CASSEHRSSYNSPLHF.

The chain carries TRBV5-1 and TRBJ1-2, with 9 bases aligning to TRBD1. Germline values: CDR1 SGHRS, CDR2 YFSETQ. Trimming took 4 bases from V and 2 from J; bases not matched to a gene: 0. The CDR3 consists of 13 residues. CDR3 in DNA: TGCGCCAGCAGCGGACAGGGGAACTATGGCTACACCTTC. Protein: CASSGQGNYGYTF. The full variable domain, with the rest looked up from reference TRBV5-1 and TRBJ1-2, is KAGVTQTPRYLIKTRGQQVTLSCSPISGHRSVSWYQQTPGQGLQFLFEYFSETQRNKGNFPGRFSGRQFSNSRSEMNVSTLELGDSALYLCASSGQGNYGYTFGSGTRLTVV.

This clone occurred once. The chain joins TRBV5-6 to TRBJ2-1, with 8 positions matching TRBD1. Germline-derived CDR1 and CDR2 are SGHDT and YYEEEE. V shed 0 bases and J 6 bases; nucleotides not matched to a gene: 5. The CDR3 is 15 amino acids. The CDR3 reads CASSLGTGSFNEQFF. CDR3 coding DNA: TGTGCCAGCAGCTTGGGGACAGGGTCTTTCAATGAGCAGTTCTTC. The entire variable domain, with the rest obtained from reference TRBV5-6 and TRBJ2-1, is as follows: DAGVTQSPTHLIKTRGQQVTLRCSPKSGHDTVSWYQQALGQGPQFIFQYYEEEERQRGNFPDRFSGHQFPNYSSELNVNALLLGDSALYLCASSLGTGSFNEQFFGPGTRLTVL.